Sequencing of this TCR beta chain was carried out in a study of blood T cell repertoires in COVID-19 (dated by TCRdb to 2019 to 2021). For the study in its entirety: Samples covering the acute and convalescent phases of COVID-19 were provided by collaborators in the United States, Italy and Spain. Sample metadata almost always included a de-identified subject ID, COVID-19 status, age in years and sex. The material from the prospective study consisted of cDNA or gDNA derived from T cells, B-cell-depleted T cells, or PBMCs. The dataset comprised deeply sampled blood TCRbeta repertoires from subjects exposed to, actively infected with, or recovered from COVID-19. The samples were drawn from two sources: the first 160 participants of the ongoing ImmuneRACE study, and 950 to 1,500 subjects contributed by 6 global collaborators. The repertoires were made available in a free public database intended to serve as a resource for research on the immune response to SARS-CoV-2. HLA class I and class II types, where available, came from metadata supplied by the sample provider rather than from assay-based typing.

Overall study results and their limits: The amount of clinical and demographic metadata varied by source and participant and was provided uncurated.

Enrolling through a virtual design, the prospective study's participants ranged in age from roughly 18 to 89 years and lived across 20 to 25 United States geographic areas. Cohort assignment in the prospective study relied on participant-reported clinical history from a screening survey and a study questionnaire. For ImmuneRACE Cohort 3, a participant was defined as recovered based on two consecutive negative NP/OP PCR tests, clearance by a healthcare professional, or resolution of symptoms. In the prospective study, mobile phlebotomists collected whole blood, serum and a nasopharyngeal or oropharyngeal swab from each participant. Additional blood draws and questionnaires over an approximately two-month period could optionally be provided by prospective study participants. Before DNA extraction, blood samples from the prospective study were shipped at room temperature or frozen. TCRbeta CDR3 regions were amplified from genomic DNA using the immunoSEQ Assay, a bias-controlled multiplex PCR. As for the authors' bioinformatics: The number of nucleated cells in each sample was estimated by amplification of reference gene primers within the assay. To quantify the absolute abundance of each unique TCRbeta CDR3 rearrangement, sequence reads were collapsed and filtered. For each sample, productive Simpson clonality was calculated as the square root of Simpson's diversity index over productive rearrangements. Not all clones reach the TCRdb copy of this immuneACCESS table, which keeps in-frame sequences only. Checked studies attribute under half of the gap to unresolved V genes and leave the rest unexplained. V and J calls and clone size are those listed in that table; D and trimming were worked out from the DNA. The sample contains a few hundred thousand clones, roughly 91% of them found a single time. The ten largest account for 4.1% of the sample.

On this clone: The antigen it binds to is not known. Base qualities are missing; no much larger clone stands one base away.

Measured from the cysteine to the phenylalanine, the CDR3 is 15 residues long. Solely the CDR3 DNA is kept, with 45 bases framed from the first base. Based on the germline V gene, the CDR1 and CDR2 sequences are SGHNT and YENEEA. V is cut by 1 base and J by 5 bases, and the space between the germline ends is 15 bases. The V gene is TRBV11-3 and the J gene is TRBJ2-7, with no reliable assignment of the D segment. The TCR sequence derives from a woman aged 25 to 39 who had recovered from COVID-19. Sequences were obtained from PBMCs or T cells enriched from blood (not recorded which). CDR3 reads: CASSLGLSAPHEQYF. In nucleotides, the sequence is TGTGCCAGCAGCTTAGGTCTCAGTGCCCCCCACGAGCAGTACTTC.